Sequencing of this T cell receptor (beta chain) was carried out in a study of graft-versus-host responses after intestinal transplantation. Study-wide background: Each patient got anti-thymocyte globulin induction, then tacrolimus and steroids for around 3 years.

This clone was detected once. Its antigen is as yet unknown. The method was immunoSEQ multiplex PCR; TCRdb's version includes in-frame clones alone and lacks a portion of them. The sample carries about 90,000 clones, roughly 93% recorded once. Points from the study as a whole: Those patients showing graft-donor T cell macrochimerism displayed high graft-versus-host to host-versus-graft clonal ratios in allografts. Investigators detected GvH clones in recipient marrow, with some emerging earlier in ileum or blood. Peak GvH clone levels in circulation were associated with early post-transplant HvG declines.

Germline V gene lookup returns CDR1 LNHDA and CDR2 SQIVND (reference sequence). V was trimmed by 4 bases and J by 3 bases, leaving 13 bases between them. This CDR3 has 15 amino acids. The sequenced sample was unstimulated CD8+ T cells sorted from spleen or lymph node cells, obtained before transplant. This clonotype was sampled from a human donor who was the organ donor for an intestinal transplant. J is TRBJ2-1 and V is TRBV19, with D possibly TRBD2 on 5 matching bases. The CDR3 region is CASSRWEIGYNEQFF. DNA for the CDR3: TGTGCCAGTAGTAGGTGGGAGATTGGCTACAATGAGCAGTTCTTC. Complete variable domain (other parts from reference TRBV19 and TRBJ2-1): DGGITQSPKYLFRKEGQNVTLSCEQNLNHDAMYWYRQDPGQGLRLIYYSQIVNDFQKGDIAEGYSVSREKKESFPLTVTSAQKNPTAFYLCASSRWEIGYNEQFFGPGTRLTVL.